These T cell receptor beta chains were read from a single sample in a study of PD-L1 blockade in urothelial cancer. Profiled with immunoSEQ multiplex PCR; TCRdb holds only in-frame clones, not every one. The sample includes 55,000 to 70,000 clones, about four fifths seen only once; the top ten take about 4.5%. Here the sequenced sample was PBMCs, taken around atezolizumab (anti-PD-L1) treatment. Receptor source: a man in his sixties or seventies with urothelial cancer. The CDR3 runs from the conserved cysteine through the conserved F or W. The D gene is left open where the match is weak. Expanded clones are given a class, and other clones once, few, many or no size at all.

j_gene | d_gene | v_gene | abundance | CDR3aa | CDR3nt
TRBJ1-5 | NA | TRBV2 | NA | CASSERVGNQPQHF | TGTGCCAGCAGTGAGCGGGTGGGGAATCAGCCCCAGCATTTT
TRBJ2-3 | TRBD2 | TRBV19 | NA | CASTQSRTSGTDTQYF | TGTGCCAGTACCCAGAGTAGGACTAGCGGCACAGATACGCAGTATTTT
TRBJ2-7 | NA | TRBV5-1 | NA | CASSLFDSRRSYEQYF | TGCGCCAGCAGCTTGTTTGACAGTCGAAGGTCCTACGAGCAGTACTTC
TRBJ1-2 | NA | TRBV7-2 | once | CASSLDAVYYGYTF | TGTGCCAGCAGCTTAGACGCAGTTTACTATGGCTACACCTTC
TRBJ2-5 | TRBD1 | TRBV2 | NA | CASSAGTGRETQYF | TGTGCCAGCAGCGCCGGGACAGGGCGGGAGACCCAGTACTTC
TRBJ2-2 | NA | TRBV21-1 | NA | CASSKISGLTGELFF | TGTGCCAGCAGCAAAATCTCGGGACTGACCGGGGAGCTGTTTTTT
TRBJ2-4 | TRBD1 | TRBV29-1 | NA | CSVGTVPIQYF | TGCAGCGTGGGGACAGTCCCTATTCAGTACTTC
TRBJ2-7 | TRBD2 | TRBV19 | NA | CASSPNSGRDEQYF | TGTGCCAGTAGTCCCAATAGCGGGAGGGACGAGCAGTACTTC
TRBJ2-5 | NA | TRBV7-8 | NA | CASSSEETQYF | TGTGCCAGCAGCTCAGAAGAGACCCAGTACTTC
TRBJ2-5 | TRBD1 | TRBV30 | NA | CAWSTFDRGVVKETQYF | TGTGCCTGGAGTACTTTCGACAGGGGTGTGGTTAAGGAGACCCAGTACTTC
TRBJ2-1 | TRBD2 | TRBV25-1 | NA | CASSEYGAASGSYNEQFF | TGTGCCAGCAGTGAATACGGGGCGGCTAGCGGTTCCTACAATGAGCAGTTCTTC
TRBJ2-5 | NA | TRBV18 | NA | CASSRTTFMTEPRETQYF | TGTGCCAGCTCACGTACCACGTTTATGACAGAACCTCGGGAGACCCAGTACTTC
TRBJ2-1 | NA | TRBV5-1 | NA | CASRREGTPSYNEQFF | TGCGCCAGCAGGAGGGAAGGAACTCCGTCCTACAATGAGCAGTTCTTC
TRBJ1-2 | NA | TRBV5-1 | NA | CASSQGTSTYGYTF | TGCGCCAGCAGTCAGGGCACATCTACCTATGGCTACACCTTC
TRBJ2-3 | TRBD2 | TRBV4-2 | NA | CASSREGLAGEDTQYF | TGTGCCAGCAGCCGAGAGGGACTAGCGGGAGAGGATACGCAGTATTTT
TRBJ2-3 | TRBD2 | TRBV30 | NA | CAWSPAGADTQYF | TGTGCCTGGAGCCCAGCGGGAGCAGATACGCAGTATTTT
TRBJ2-1 | TRBD2 | TRBV2 | NA | CASDLGLAGGNEQFF | TGTGCCAGCGACTTGGGACTAGCGGGAGGGAATGAGCAGTTCTTC
TRBJ1-1 | TRBD1 | TRBV18 | NA | CASSEDRQNTEAFF | TGTGCCAGCTCAGAGGACAGGCAGAACACTGAAGCTTTCTTT
TRBJ1-5 | NA | TRBV30 | NA | CAWSVSGSQPQHF | TGTGCCTGGAGTGTATCGGGATCTCAGCCCCAGCATTTT
TRBJ1-5 | NA | TRBV6-1 | NA | CASSEEPGVHQPQHF | TGTGCCAGCAGTGAAGAGCCAGGGGTCCATCAGCCCCAGCATTTT
TRBJ2-5 | NA | TRBV25-1 | NA | CASSERNSQETQYF | TGTGCCAGCAGTGAAAGGAACAGCCAAGAGACCCAGTACTTC
TRBJ2-7 | NA | TRBV5-6 | NA | CASSLGPPGGTEQYF | TGTGCCAGCAGCTTAGGGCCTCCAGGGGGGACCGAGCAGTACTTC
TRBJ2-5 | NA | TRBV5-1 | NA | CASRFNKETQYF | TGCGCCAGCAGGTTTAATAAAGAGACCCAGTACTTC
TRBJ2-3 | NA | TRBV29-1 | NA | CSVGHYTDTQYF | TGCAGCGTGGGACACTACACAGATACGCAGTATTTT
TRBJ1-1 | NA | TRBV11-2 | NA | CASSPIRIMNTEAFF | TGTGCCAGCAGCCCCATTAGAATCATGAACACTGAAGCTTTCTTT
TRBJ2-5 | TRBD1 | TRBV14 | NA | CASSKGQEQETQYF | TGTGCCAGCAGCAAGGGACAGGAGCAAGAGACCCAGTACTTC
TRBJ2-3 | TRBD2 | TRBV5-6 | NA | CASSPSGSTDTQYF | TGTGCCAGCAGCCCTAGCGGGAGTACAGATACGCAGTATTTT
TRBJ2-4 | NA | TRBV28 | NA | CASHGAGSGNIQYF | TGTGCCAGCCATGGGGCGGGGTCGGGAAACATTCAGTACTTC
TRBJ2-1 | TRBD2 | TRBV19 | NA | CASSFDGGSTYNEQFF | TGTGCCAGTAGTTTTGATGGCGGGAGTACCTACAATGAGCAGTTCTTC
TRBJ2-7 | NA | TRBV11-2 | once | CASSLVPSSYEQYF | TGTGCCAGCAGCTTAGTCCCCAGCTCCTACGAGCAGTACTTC
TRBJ1-4 | NA | TRBV6-1 | NA | CASSVSDTDEKLFF | TGTGCCAGCAGTGTTTCGGACACGGATGAAAAACTGTTTTTT
TRBJ1-1 | NA | TRBV5-1 | NA | CASSPNPTQNTEAFF | TGCGCCAGCAGCCCCAACCCGACACAGAACACTGAAGCTTTCTTT
TRBJ2-2 | NA | TRBV28 | NA | CASLRSGNTGELFF | TGTGCCAGCCTAAGGAGCGGGAACACCGGGGAGCTGTTTTTT
TRBJ2-1 | TRBD1 | TRBV6-1 | NA | CASSEDIYRGNEQFF | TGTGCCAGCAGTGAAGATATTTACAGGGGGAATGAGCAGTTCTTC
TRBJ2-5 | TRBD1 | TRBV29-1 | NA | CSVEQGALETQYF | TGCAGCGTTGAACAGGGGGCGTTGGAGACCCAGTACTTC
TRBJ2-3 | TRBD1 | TRBV5-1 | NA | CASSTGQDTDTQYF | TGCGCCAGCAGCACGGGACAGGACACAGATACGCAGTATTTT
TRBJ1-4 | NA | TRBV5-4 | NA | CASSFRDTSFGNEKLFF | TGTGCCAGCAGCTTCCGGGACACGTCTTTTGGTAATGAAAAACTGTTTTTT
TRBJ2-7 | NA | TRBV18 | NA | CASSPGQGGGEQYF | TGTGCCAGCTCACCTGGACAGGGAGGGGGCGAGCAGTACTTC
TRBJ2-7 | TRBD2 | TRBV9 | NA | CASSPRTSGSYEQYF | TGTGCCAGCAGCCCCCGGACTAGCGGGAGCTACGAGCAGTACTTC
TRBJ2-1 | TRBD2 | TRBV10-3 | once | CAISDPSGRAGNEQFF | TGTGCCATCAGTGACCCTAGCGGGAGGGCGGGGAATGAGCAGTTCTTC
TRBJ2-1 | NA | TRBV30 | NA | CAGEGWNEQFF | TGTGCCGGAGAAGGTTGGAATGAGCAGTTCTTC
TRBJ2-5 | NA | TRBV6-1 | NA | CASSEGTAQETQYF | TGTGCCAGCAGTGAAGGGACAGCTCAAGAGACCCAGTACTTC
TRBJ1-2 | TRBD1 | TRBV19 | NA | CASRGTGGTYGYTF | TGTGCCAGTAGGGGAACAGGGGGCACCTATGGCTACACCTTC
TRBJ2-5 | NA | TRBV21-1 | NA | CASKTGGCDTLPETQYF | TGTGCCAGCAAGACAGGGGGTTGTGATACCTTGCCGGAGACCCAGTACTTC
TRBJ2-2 | NA | TRBV19 | NA | CASRKGGFRTGELFF | TGTGCCAGTAGAAAAGGGGGTTTTCGGACCGGGGAGCTGTTTTTT
TRBJ2-7 | NA | TRBV7-9 | NA | CASSLVSTGPLSHEQYF | TGTGCCAGCAGCTTAGTCTCGACAGGCCCACTCTCCCACGAGCAGTACTTC
TRBJ1-4 | TRBD1 | TRBV18 | NA | CASSRRQGTDPGEKLFF | TGTGCCAGCTCACGGCGTCAAGGGACAGATCCAGGGGAAAAACTGTTTTTT
TRBJ2-3 | TRBD2 | TRBV27 | NA | CASSFSGGLAGRSDTQYF | TGTGCCAGCAGTTTTTCCGGCGGACTAGCGGGACGGTCAGATACGCAGTATTTT
TRBJ2-5 | NA | TRBV9 | NA | CASSVAGEETQYF | TGTGCCAGCAGCGTAGCGGGAGAGGAGACCCAGTACTTC
TRBJ1-1 | NA | TRBV27 | NA | CASSLSGENTEAFF | TGTGCCAGCAGTCTTTCAGGGGAGAACACTGAAGCTTTCTTT
TRBJ1-2 | TRBD1 | TRBV5-1 | NA | CASSGQGYGYTF | TGCGCCAGCAGCGGACAGGGCTATGGCTACACCTTC
TRBJ1-1 | NA | TRBV30 | NA | CACYRTDGETEAFF | TGTGCCTGCTATCGGACAGACGGGGAGACTGAAGCTTTCTTT
TRBJ2-6 | NA | TRBV5-4 | NA | CASSRQGSGANVLTF | TGTGCCAGCAGCCGTCAGGGATCTGGGGCCAACGTCCTGACTTTC
TRBJ2-3 | TRBD2 | TRBV11-2 | few | CASSLVGLAGPSTDTQYF | TGTGCCAGCAGCCTCGTTGGACTAGCGGGTCCTAGCACAGATACGCAGTATTTT
TRBJ2-1 | TRBD2 | TRBV13 | NA | CASSAGLAGVRQQFF | TGTGCCAGCAGCGCGGGACTAGCGGGAGTTCGGCAGCAGTTCTTC
TRBJ2-7 | TRBD2 | TRBV2 | NA | CASSTLAGVGGQYF | TGTGCCAGCAGTACCCTAGCGGGAGTAGGCGGGCAGTACTTC
TRBJ2-1 | TRBD2 | TRBV11-2 | NA | CASSTRGGLAGVSYNEQFF | TGTGCCAGCAGCACCCGGGGGGGACTAGCGGGAGTTTCCTACAATGAGCAGTTCTTC
TRBJ1-4 | TRBD1 | TRBV7-9 | NA | CASSLPTGGFEKLFF | TGTGCCAGCAGCTTACCCACAGGGGGCTTTGAAAAACTGTTTTTT
TRBJ1-1 | TRBD1 | TRBV29-1 | NA | CSVAGQAFTTEAFF | TGCAGCGTAGCTGGACAGGCTTTTACCACTGAAGCTTTCTTT